Given below is one T cell receptor (beta chain) in context. Its specific antigen is unknown. Base qualities are not at hand, and no much larger clone is one base apart. TCRbeta CDR3 regions were amplified from genomic DNA using the immunoSEQ Assay, a bias-controlled multiplex PCR. As for how the authors treated the data: Within the assay, amplification of reference gene primers was used to estimate how many nucleated cells each sample contained. To quantify the absolute abundance of each unique TCRbeta CDR3 rearrangement, sequence reads were collapsed and filtered. Productive Simpson clonality was computed per sample as the square root of Simpson's diversity index over productive rearrangements. TCRdb stores this immuneACCESS table with in-frame sequences only. Part of the clones is absent; in the studies checked, under half of the shortfall reflects unresolved V genes, and no reason is known for the rest. From that table come the V and J calls and clone size; the DNA was used to work out D and trimming. The sample table records 75,000 to 100,000 clones; approximately 86% of these occur just once. The ten biggest clones cover under 2% of the sample.

Collaborating institutions collected whole blood in K2EDTA tubes following their own protocols. Collaborator samples were shipped for TCRbeta analysis as frozen whole blood, isolated PBMCs, or DNA extracted from either sample type. The sample belongs to a study of blood T cell repertoires in COVID-19 (dated by TCRdb to 2018 to 2021). Study-wide context: Samples from collaborators originated in the United States, Italy and Spain and spanned both the acute and convalescent phases of COVID-19. The material from the prospective study consisted of cDNA or gDNA derived from T cells, B-cell-depleted T cells, or PBMCs. Subjects who had been exposed to COVID-19, were actively infected with it, or had recovered from it provided the deeply sampled blood TCRbeta repertoires that made up the dataset. The repertoires were released in a freely available public database intended as a resource for research on the immune response to SARS-CoV-2. The samples were drawn from the first 160 participants of the ongoing ImmuneRACE study and from 1,200 or so subjects provided by 6 global collaborators. A de-identified subject ID, COVID-19 status, age in years and sex were almost always included in the sample metadata. Where available, HLA class I and class II types were taken from metadata supplied by the sample provider and were not determined by assay-based typing.

On the study overall, not on this receptor specifically: Clinical and demographic metadata were provided uncurated, with the amount varying by source and participant.

The clonotype originates from a man older than 75 with acute or convalescent COVID-19. The sample consisted of peripheral blood.

In nucleotides, the sequence is TGTGCCAGCAGCGTAGCAGCTGCGGTGGATGAGCAGTTCTTC. It encodes CASSVAAAVDEQFF. Rearrangement joined TRBV9 to TRBJ2-1, with the D gene not confidently named. V sheds 0 bases and J sheds 8 bases, leaving 12 bases between their ends. Including the terminal cysteine and phenylalanine, the CDR3 comprises 14 residues. This entry keeps only the CDR3 DNA: 42 bases, framed from base 1. The germline V gene supplies CDR1 SGDLS and CDR2 YYNGEE. The reference TRBV9 and TRBJ2-1 proteins fill in what lies around the CDR3, so the full variable domain reads DSGVTQTPKHLITATGQRVTLRCSPRSGDLSVYWYQQSLDQGLQFLIQYYNGEERAKGNILERFSAQQFPDLHSELNLSSLELGDSALYFCASSVAAAVDEQFFGPGTRLTVL.